This T cell receptor beta chain was recorded in a study of early T cells in non-severe SARS-CoV-2 infection. TCRdb itself ran the 5' RACE reads through MiXCR, one entry per CDR3 protein. Of about 64,000 distinct CDR3 sequences in the sample, more than 15% were seen once. This CDR3 is 17 amino acids long. Trimming removed 2 bases at V and 0 bases at J, with 14 bases between. Germline loops: CDR1 LGHNA, CDR2 YSLEER. The J gene is TRBJ2-1, the V gene TRBV4-3, with D unclear. The receptor was isolated from an adult who was a healthcare worker with PCR-confirmed SARS-CoV-2 infection or an uninfected control (not recorded which). Source: whole blood, taken at baseline. The CDR3 spells CASSQIKNTDSYNEQFF. The CDR3 bases are TGCGCCAGCAGCCAAATAAAGAATACCGACTCCTACAATGAGCAGTTCTTC.